Below are 13 T cell receptor beta chains sequenced from a single sample in a study of T cells in women clearing cervical HPV infection. Data came from immunoSEQ multiplex PCR; TCRdb stores just in-frame clones and leaves some out. Its clone listing holds under 45,000 clones. Sequences were obtained from blood buffy coat. These receptors were obtained from a woman aged 18 to 75 with a cervical HPV16 infection that either progressed to CIN3+ or cleared (not recorded which).

Note on this clone: The missing CDR3 end, 3 residues past where the read stops, is filled in from the germline J gene. The chain couples TRBV4-2 to TRBJ1-4; D remains unclear. Germline assignment: CDR1 LGHNA and CDR2 YNFKEQ. The CDR3 consists of 15 residues. Trimming left V 0 bases short and J 6 bases short, with 11 bases between. Here the CDR3 reads CASSQDAGFDEKLFF. CDR3 DNA (partial): TGTGCCAGCAGCCAAGATGCGGGGTTTGATGAAAAA.

Notes on this clone: The CDR3 end lies 3 residues beyond the end of the read and is filled in from the germline J gene. The chain employs TRBV7-9 and TRBJ2-3; 8 nucleotides match TRBD1. V shed 5 bases, J shed 3 bases, and the junction held 7 bases outside the gene matches. The CDR3 extends over 15 amino acids. CDR1 SEHNR and CDR2 FQNEAQ come from the germline V gene (reference sequence). The CDR3 loop reads CASSRTGLETDTQYF. Partial CDR3 DNA: TGTGCCAGCAGCAGGACAGGGTTGGAAACAGATACG.

Points on this clone: Read data end 3 residues before the CDR3 end; the end is taken from the germline J gene. This rearrangement joins TRBV2 to TRBJ1-4, with 8 bases fitting TRBD1. The CDR3 extends over 16 amino acids. CDR1 SNHLY and CDR2 FYNNEI come from the germline V gene. Trimming took 6 bases from V and 1 from J; bases not matched to a gene: 7. CDR3 protein: CASSVDRVGTNEKLFF. CDR3 DNA, as far as it was read: TGTGCCAGCAGCGTGGACAGGGTTGGAACTAATGAAAAA.

The CDR3 sequence: CASSLTAGALYEQYF. CDR3 DNA (partial): TGTGCCAGCAGCTTAACGGCAGGGGCCCTTTACGAG. The chain couples TRBV7-2 to TRBJ2-7; D is perhaps TRBD1 (6 bases). The CDR3 is cut off 3 residues early in the read; its end comes from the germline J gene. CDR3 length equals 15 residues. Trimming took 2 bases from V and 4 from J, leaving 15 bases between them. Germline V gene lookup returns CDR1 SGHTA and CDR2 FQGNSA.

Remarks on this clone: The sequence runs out 3 residues before the end of the CDR3; the remainder is reconstructed from the germline J gene. V is TRBV10-2 and J is TRBJ2-1, with a weak D call TRBD1 (5 bases). The V gene's germline CDR1 is WSHSY and CDR2 SAAADI. The CDR3 is 13 amino acids. Between the trimmed V and J ends, which lost 7 bases and 3 bases, there was a span of 10 bases. CDR3 DNA, as far as it was read: TGCGCCAGCATTGGCAGGGTCTACAATGAG. Encoded protein: CASIGRVYNE. The whole CDR3 sequence reads CASIGRVYNEQFF.

In the case of this clone: The CDR3 end lies 3 residues beyond the end of the read and is filled in from the germline J gene. The V gene is TRBV6-2 or TRBV6-3, the J gene TRBJ1-1, with unresolved D. Trimming pared 7 bases from V and 6 bases from J, leaving 15 bases between. The CDR3 is 13 residues long. Looked up from germline, CDR1 is MNHEY and CDR2 is SVGEGT. The CDR3 reads CASKIDGEAEAFF. The CDR3 DNA, read in part, is TGTGCCAGCAAGATAGACGGGGAGGCTGAA.

Comment on this clone: From the germline J gene comes the end of the CDR3, since the read stops 3 residues before it. The chain employs TRBV10-3 and TRBJ2-4; D is uncertain. The CDR3 runs 13 residues. Germline assignment: CDR1 ENHRY and CDR2 SYGVKD. Partial CDR3 DNA: TGTGCCATCAGTGAATCCGAATCCTATGGT. Protein: CAISESESYG. The full CDR3 protein is CAISESESYGQYF.

Remarks on this clone: From the germline J gene comes the end of the CDR3, since the read stops 3 residues before it. The chain couples TRBV7-6 to TRBJ2-3; no firm D call. Germline CDR1 SGHVS, CDR2 FNYEAQ. This CDR3 has 12 amino acids. The CDR3 bases that were read are TGTGCCAGCAGTTTCTTACAAGAGACG. It translates to CASSFLQET. The whole CDR3 protein reads CASSFLQETQYF. The full variable domain, in which reference TRBV7-6 and TRBJ2-3 provide the parts outside the CDR3, is GAGVSQSPRYKVTKRGQDVALRCDPISGHVSLYWYRQALGQGPEFLTYFNYEAQQDKSGLPNDRFSAERPEGSISTLTIQRTEQRDSAMYRCASSFLQETQYFGPGTRLTVL.

With regard to this clone: With the read ending 3 residues before the CDR3 end, the germline J gene is used to fill in that end. The chain has TRBV2 and TRBJ1-4; D remains ambiguous. Germline V CDR1 and CDR2: SNHLY, FYNNEI. CDR3 length: 14 residues. The CDR3 bases that were read are TGTGCCAGCAGTGAAGCCGGGGATAATTCACCA. It yields the protein CASSEAGDNSP. The whole CDR3 protein is CASSEAGDNSPLFF.

Concerning this clone: The read ends 3 residues shy of where the CDR3 ends; the end is completed using the germline J gene. The chain joins TRBV7-2 to TRBJ2-1, with D hard to call. From germline, CDR1 is SGHTA and CDR2 FQGNSA. V dropped 5 bases and J dropped 5 bases, with 7 bases sitting between them. CDR3 size: 12 residues. CDR3 sequence: CASSLRDNEQFF. Incomplete CDR3 DNA: TGTGCCAGCAGCCTTAGGGACAATGAG.

The sequenced part of the CDR3 DNA is TGCGCCAGCAGCTTGTCTGCTACTTCCTACGAG. Translating it yields CASSLSATSYE. The entire CDR3 reads CASSLSATSYEQYF. The chain uses TRBV5-1 and TRBJ2-7; D is unresolved. The read comes to an end 3 residues before the CDR3 does, leaving the germline J gene to fill in the end. Deletions cut 1 base from V and 1 base from J, with 9 bases between. The CDR3 covers 14 residues. Germline CDR1 SGHRS, CDR2 YFSETQ.

Regarding this clone: The sequenced fragment ends 3 residues before the CDR3 boundary, so the rest is inferred from the germline J gene. V gene TRBV7-3 combines with J gene TRBJ2-1; 8 bases agree with TRBD1. There are 15 residues in the CDR3. Per germline, CDR1 SGHTA and CDR2 FQGTGA. The V gene end was trimmed by 3 bases and the J gene end by 5 bases; junction bases not matched to a gene: 6. CDR3 bases read: TGTGCCAGCAGCTTTACAGGGGGTCCTAACAATGAG. Protein sequence: CASSFTGGPNNE. The whole CDR3 protein is CASSFTGGPNNEQFF.

Remarks on this clone: The observed sequence ends 3 residues before the CDR3 terminus, with the missing tail filled in from the germline J gene. The chain carries TRBV6-2 or TRBV6-3 and TRBJ2-7, with 11 positions matching TRBD2. This CDR3 has 17 residues. The V segment lost 4 bases and the J segment 4 bases; nucleotides outside the gene matches: 12. The germline gives CDR1 MNHEY, CDR2 SVGEGT. CDR3 loop: CASSSNGLAGDGYEQYF. Incomplete CDR3 DNA: TGTGCCAGCAGTTCCAACGGACTAGCGGGTGACGGTTACGAG.